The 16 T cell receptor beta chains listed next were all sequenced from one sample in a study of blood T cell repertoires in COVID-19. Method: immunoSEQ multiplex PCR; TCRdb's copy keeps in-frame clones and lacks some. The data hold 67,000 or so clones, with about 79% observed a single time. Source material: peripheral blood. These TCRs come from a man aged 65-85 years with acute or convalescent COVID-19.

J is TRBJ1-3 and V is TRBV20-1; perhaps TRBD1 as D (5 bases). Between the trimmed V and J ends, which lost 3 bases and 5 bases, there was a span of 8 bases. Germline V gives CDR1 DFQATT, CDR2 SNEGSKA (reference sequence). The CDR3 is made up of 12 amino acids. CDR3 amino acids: CSASRQRNTIYF. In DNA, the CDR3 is TGCAGTGCTAGTCGACAGCGAAACACCATATATTTT.

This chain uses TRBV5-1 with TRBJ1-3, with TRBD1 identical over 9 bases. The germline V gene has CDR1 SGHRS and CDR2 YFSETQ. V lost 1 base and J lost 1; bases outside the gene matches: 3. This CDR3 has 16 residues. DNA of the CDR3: TGCGCCAGCAGCTTGAGAGGACAGGGGTCTGGAAACACCATATATTTT. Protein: CASSLRGQGSGNTIYF.

CDR3 region: CASSVRPGAPYEQYF. In nucleotides, the CDR3 is TGTGCCAGCAGCGTACGCCCAGGGGCGCCCTACGAGCAGTACTTC. The rearrangement joins TRBV9 to TRBJ2-7; possibly TRBD1 for D (6 bases). The CDR3 has 15 amino acids. The ends were cut back, 1 base at V and 2 bases at J, with 13 bases in the middle. In germline, CDR1 is SGDLS, CDR2 YYNGEE.

CDR3 bases: TGTGCCTGGGCCCTGTCCGGGACAGATGAAAAACTGTTTTTT. This sequence encodes CAWALSGTDEKLFF. The J gene is TRBJ1-4, the V gene TRBV30; 7 positions match TRBD1. This CDR3 is built from 14 residues. Per germline, CDR1 GTSNPN and CDR2 SVGIG (reference sequence). V shed 5 bases, J shed 6 bases, and the junction held 9 bases outside the gene matches.

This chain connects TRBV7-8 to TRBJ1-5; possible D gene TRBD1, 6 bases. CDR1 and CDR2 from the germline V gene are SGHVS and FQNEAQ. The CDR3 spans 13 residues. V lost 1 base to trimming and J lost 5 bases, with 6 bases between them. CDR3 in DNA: TGTGCCAGCAGCTTAGGGGGGCATCAGCCCCAGCATTTT. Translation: CASSLGGHQPQHF.

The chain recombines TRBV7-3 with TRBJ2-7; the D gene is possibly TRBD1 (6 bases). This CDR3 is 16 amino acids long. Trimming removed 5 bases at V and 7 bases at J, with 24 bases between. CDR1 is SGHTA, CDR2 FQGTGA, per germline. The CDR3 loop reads CASSPSSGQGPGEQYF. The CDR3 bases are TGTGCCAGCAGCCCTTCGTCGGGCCAGGGGCCGGGAGAGCAGTACTTC.

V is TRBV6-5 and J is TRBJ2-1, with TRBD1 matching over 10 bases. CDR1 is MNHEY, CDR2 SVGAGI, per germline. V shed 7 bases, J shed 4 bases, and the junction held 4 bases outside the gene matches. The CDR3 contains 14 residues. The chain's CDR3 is CASTGTGEYNEQFF. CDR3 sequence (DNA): TGTGCCAGCACTGGGACAGGGGAATACAATGAGCAGTTCTTC.

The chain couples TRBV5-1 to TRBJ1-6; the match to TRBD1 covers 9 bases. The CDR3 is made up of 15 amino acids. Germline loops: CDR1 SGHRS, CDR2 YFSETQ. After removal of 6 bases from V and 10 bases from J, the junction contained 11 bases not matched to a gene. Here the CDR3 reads CASTPGGQGNSPLHF. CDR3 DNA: TGCGCCAGCACCCCGGGGGGACAGGGAAACTCACCCCTCCACTTT.

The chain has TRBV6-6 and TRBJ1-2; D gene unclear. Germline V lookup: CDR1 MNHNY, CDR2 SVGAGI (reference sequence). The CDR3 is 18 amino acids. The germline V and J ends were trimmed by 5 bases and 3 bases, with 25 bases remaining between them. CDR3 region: CASSQRRGSNLGDYGYTF. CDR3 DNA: TGTGCCAGCAGTCAAAGGAGAGGCAGTAATTTAGGCGACTATGGCTACACCTTC.

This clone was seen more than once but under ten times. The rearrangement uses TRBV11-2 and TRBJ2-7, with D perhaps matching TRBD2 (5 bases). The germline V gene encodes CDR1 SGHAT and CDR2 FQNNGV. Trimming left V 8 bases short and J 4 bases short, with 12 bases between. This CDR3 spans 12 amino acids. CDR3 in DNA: TGTGCCAGCGAGGGCCCCAGGTACGAGCAGTACTTC. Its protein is CASEGPRYEQYF.

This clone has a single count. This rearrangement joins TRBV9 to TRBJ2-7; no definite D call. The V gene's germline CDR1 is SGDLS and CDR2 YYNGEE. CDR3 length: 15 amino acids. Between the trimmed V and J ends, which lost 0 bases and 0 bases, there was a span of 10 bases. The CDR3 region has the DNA TGTGCCAGCAGCGTAGGAGGTCCCCTCTCCTACGAGCAGTACTTC. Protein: CASSVGGPLSYEQYF.

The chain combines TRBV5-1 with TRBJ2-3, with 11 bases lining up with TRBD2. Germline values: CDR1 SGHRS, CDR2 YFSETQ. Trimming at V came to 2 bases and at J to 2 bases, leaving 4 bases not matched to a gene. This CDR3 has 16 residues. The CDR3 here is CASSFGLAGATDTQYF. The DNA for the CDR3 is TGCGCCAGCAGCTTTGGACTAGCGGGCGCCACAGATACGCAGTATTTT. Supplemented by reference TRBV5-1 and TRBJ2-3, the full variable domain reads KAGVTQTPRYLIKTRGQQVTLSCSPISGHRSVSWYQQTPGQGLQFLFEYFSETQRNKGNFPGRFSGRQFSNSRSEMNVSTLELGDSALYLCASSFGLAGATDTQYFGPGTRLTVL.

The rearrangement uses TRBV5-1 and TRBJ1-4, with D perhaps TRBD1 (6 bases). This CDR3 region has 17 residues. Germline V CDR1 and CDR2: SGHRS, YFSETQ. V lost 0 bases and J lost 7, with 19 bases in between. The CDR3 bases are TGCGCCAGCAGCTTGGCAGGGACAAGAATGAGCGGTGAAAAACTGTTTTTT. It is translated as CASSLAGTRMSGEKLFF.

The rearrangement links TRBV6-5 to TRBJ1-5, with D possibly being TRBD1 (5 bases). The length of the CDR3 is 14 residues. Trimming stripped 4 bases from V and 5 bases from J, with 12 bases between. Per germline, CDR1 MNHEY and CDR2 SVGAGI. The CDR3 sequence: CASSSRAGYQPQHF. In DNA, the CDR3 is TGTGCCAGCAGTTCCAGGGCTGGGTATCAGCCCCAGCATTTT.

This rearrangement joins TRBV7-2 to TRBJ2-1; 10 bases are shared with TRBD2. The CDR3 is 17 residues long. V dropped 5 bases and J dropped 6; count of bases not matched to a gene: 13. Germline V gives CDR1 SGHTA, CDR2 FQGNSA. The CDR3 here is CASSPRASGSNGNEQFF. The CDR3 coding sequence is TGTGCCAGCAGCCCGAGGGCTAGCGGGAGTAATGGCAATGAGCAGTTCTTC.

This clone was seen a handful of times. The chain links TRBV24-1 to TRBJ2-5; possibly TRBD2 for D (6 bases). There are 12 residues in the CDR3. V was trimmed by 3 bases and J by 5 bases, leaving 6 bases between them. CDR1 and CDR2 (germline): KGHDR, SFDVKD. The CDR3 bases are TGTGCCACCAGTGATGGGAGGGAGACCCAGTACTTC. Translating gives CATSDGRETQYF.